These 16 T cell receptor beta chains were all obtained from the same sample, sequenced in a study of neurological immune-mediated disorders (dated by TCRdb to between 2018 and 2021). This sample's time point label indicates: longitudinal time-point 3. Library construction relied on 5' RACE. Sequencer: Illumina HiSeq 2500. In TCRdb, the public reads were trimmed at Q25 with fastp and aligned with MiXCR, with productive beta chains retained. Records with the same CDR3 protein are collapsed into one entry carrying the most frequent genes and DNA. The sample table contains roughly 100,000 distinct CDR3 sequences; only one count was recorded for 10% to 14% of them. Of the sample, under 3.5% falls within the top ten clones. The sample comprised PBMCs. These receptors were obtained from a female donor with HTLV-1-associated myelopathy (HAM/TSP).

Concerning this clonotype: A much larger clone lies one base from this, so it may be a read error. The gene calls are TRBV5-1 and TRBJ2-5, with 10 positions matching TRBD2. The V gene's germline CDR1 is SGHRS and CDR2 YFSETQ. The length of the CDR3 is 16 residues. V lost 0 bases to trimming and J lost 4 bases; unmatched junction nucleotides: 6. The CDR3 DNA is TGCGCCAGCAGCTTGGGGCTAGCGGGGGACGGAGAGACCCAGTACTTC. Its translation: CASSLGLAGDGETQYF.

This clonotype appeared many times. The CDR3 DNA follows: TGTGCCAGCAGCCAAGATCCGGCGGGCATTCAGTACTTC. Translating gives CASSQDPAGIQYF. The J gene is TRBJ2-4, the V gene TRBV3-1; the D gene is possibly TRBD2 (5 bases). Trimming shortened V by 0 bases and J by 9 bases, and 9 bases separated the two germline ends. Germline-derived CDR1 and CDR2 are LGHDT and YNNKEL (reference sequence). The CDR3 covers 13 residues.

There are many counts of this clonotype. The CDR3 sequence: CSARVQKHEQYF. The CDR3, as DNA: TGCAGTGCTAGAGTACAGAAACACGAGCAGTACTTC. The chain couples TRBV20-1 to TRBJ2-7; D is undetermined. The V gene lost 1 base and the J gene lost 5 bases, with 9 bases spanning the gap. The CDR3 runs 12 residues. CDR1 and CDR2 from the germline V gene are DFQATT and SNEGSKA (reference sequence).

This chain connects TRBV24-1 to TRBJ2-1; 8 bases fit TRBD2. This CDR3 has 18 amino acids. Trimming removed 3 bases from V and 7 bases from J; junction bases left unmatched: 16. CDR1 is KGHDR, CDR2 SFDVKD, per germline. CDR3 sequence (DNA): TGTGCCACCAGTGATGCGCCAGGGACTAGGCAACAGAGGAATGAGCAGTTCTTC. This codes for CATSDAPGTRQQRNEQFF.

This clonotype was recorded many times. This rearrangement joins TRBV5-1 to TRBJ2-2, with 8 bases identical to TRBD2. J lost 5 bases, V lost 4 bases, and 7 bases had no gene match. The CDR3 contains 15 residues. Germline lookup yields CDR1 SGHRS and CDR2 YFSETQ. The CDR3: CASSNGGAWTGELFF. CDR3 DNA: TGCGCCAGCAGCAACGGGGGGGCCTGGACCGGGGAGCTGTTTTTT.

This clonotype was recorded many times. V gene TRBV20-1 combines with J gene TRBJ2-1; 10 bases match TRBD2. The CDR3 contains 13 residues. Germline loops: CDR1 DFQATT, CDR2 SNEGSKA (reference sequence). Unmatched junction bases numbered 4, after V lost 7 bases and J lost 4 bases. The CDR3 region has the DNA TGCAGTGGAGCGGGGGGGGAATACAATGAGCAGTTCTTC. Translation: CSGAGGEYNEQFF.

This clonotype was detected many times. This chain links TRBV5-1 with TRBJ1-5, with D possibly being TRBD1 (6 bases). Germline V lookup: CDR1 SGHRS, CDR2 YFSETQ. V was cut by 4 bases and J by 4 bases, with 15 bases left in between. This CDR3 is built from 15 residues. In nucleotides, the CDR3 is TGCGCCAGCAGCGCGGGGGCCGCCCCTAATCAGCCCCAGCATTTT. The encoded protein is CASSAGAAPNQPQHF. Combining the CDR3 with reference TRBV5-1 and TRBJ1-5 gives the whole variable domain KAGVTQTPRYLIKTRGQQVTLSCSPISGHRSVSWYQQTPGQGLQFLFEYFSETQRNKGNFPGRFSGRQFSNSRSEMNVSTLELGDSALYLCASSAGAAPNQPQHFGDGTRLSIL.

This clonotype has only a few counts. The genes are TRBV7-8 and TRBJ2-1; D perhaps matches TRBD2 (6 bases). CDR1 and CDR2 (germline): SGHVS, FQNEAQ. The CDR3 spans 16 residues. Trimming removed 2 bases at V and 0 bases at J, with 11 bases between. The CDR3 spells CASSLTAGSSYNEQFF. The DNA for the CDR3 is TGTGCCAGCAGCTTAACCGCGGGGAGCTCCTACAATGAGCAGTTCTTC.

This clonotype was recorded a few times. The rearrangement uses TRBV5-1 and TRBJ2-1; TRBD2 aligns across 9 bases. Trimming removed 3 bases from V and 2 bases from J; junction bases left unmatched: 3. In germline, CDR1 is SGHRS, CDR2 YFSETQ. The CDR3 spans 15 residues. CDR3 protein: CASSSLAGTYNEQFF. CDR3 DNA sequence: TGCGCCAGCAGCTCCCTAGCGGGGACCTACAATGAGCAGTTCTTC.

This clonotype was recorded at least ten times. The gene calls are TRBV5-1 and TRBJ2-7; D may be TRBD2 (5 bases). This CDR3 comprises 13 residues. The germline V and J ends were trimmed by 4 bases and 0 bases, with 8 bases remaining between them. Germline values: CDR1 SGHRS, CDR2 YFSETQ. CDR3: CASSMSGSYEQYF. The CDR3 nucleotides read TGCGCCAGCAGCATGAGCGGCTCCTACGAGCAGTACTTC.

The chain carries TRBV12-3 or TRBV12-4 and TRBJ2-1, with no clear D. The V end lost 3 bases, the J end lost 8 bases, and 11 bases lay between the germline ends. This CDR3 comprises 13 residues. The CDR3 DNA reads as TGTGCCAGCAGTTTGAAGAGCGCCTATGAGCAGTTCTTC. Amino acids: CASSLKSAYEQFF.

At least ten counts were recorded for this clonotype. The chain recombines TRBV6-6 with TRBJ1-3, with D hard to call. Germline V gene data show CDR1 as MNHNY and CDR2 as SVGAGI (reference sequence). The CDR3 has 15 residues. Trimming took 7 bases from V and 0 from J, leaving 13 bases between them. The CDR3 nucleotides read TGTGCCAGCATCTATGACGGTCGCTCTGGAAACACCATATATTTT. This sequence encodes CASIYDGRSGNTIYF.

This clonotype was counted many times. The CDR3 DNA is TGTGCCAGCAGCAGGCTTGATGGGGGTCAGCCCCAGCATTTT. This translates into CASSRLDGGQPQHF. This chain uses TRBV6-5 with TRBJ1-5, with D maybe TRBD1 (5 bases). The CDR3 contains 14 residues. V was pared by 6 bases and J by 6 bases, with 15 bases between. Germline CDR1 reads MNHEY; CDR2 reads SVGAGI.

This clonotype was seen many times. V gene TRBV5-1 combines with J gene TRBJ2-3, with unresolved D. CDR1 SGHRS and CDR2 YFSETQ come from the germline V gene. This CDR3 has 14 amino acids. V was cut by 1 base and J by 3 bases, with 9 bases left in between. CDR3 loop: CASSLWGLTDTQYF. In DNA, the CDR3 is TGCGCCAGCAGCTTGTGGGGTTTGACAGATACGCAGTATTTT. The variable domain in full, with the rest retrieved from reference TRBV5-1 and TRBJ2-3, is KAGVTQTPRYLIKTRGQQVTLSCSPISGHRSVSWYQQTPGQGLQFLFEYFSETQRNKGNFPGRFSGRQFSNSRSEMNVSTLELGDSALYLCASSLWGLTDTQYFGPGTRLTVL.

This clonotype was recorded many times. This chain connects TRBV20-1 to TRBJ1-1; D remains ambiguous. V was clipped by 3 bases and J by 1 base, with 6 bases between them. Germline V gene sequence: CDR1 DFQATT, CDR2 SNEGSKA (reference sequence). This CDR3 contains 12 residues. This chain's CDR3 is CSARAGNTEAFF. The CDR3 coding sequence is TGCAGTGCTAGGGCGGGGAACACTGAAGCTTTCTTT.

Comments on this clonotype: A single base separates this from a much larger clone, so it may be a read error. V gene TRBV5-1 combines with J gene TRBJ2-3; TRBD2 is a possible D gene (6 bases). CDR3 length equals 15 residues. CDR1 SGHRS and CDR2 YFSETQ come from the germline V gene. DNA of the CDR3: TGCGCCGGCAGCTTGACGGGGGATAGCACAGATACGCAGTATTTT. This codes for CAGSLTGDSTDTQYF. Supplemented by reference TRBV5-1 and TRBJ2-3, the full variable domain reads KAGVTQTPRYLIKTRGQQVTLSCSPISGHRSVSWYQQTPGQGLQFLFEYFSETQRNKGNFPGRFSGRQFSNSRSEMNVSTLELGDSALYLCAGSLTGDSTDTQYFGPGTRLTVL.